This T cell receptor beta chain derives from a study of CD8 T cells in ankylosing spondylitis. General observations from the study: Disease-associated clones were reportedly significantly overrepresented in matched ankylosing spondylitis synovial fluid. Disease-linked clones, CD8+, were relatively rare in peripheral blood.

On this clonotype: The antigen remains undetermined.

TCRdb ran MiXCR on the 5' RACE reads and lists one entry per CDR3 protein. The table records more than 25,000 distinct CDR3 sequences, 14% of them present only once. V was clipped by 9 bases and J by 1 base, with 17 bases between them. Germline V gene sequence: CDR1 SGHVS, CDR2 FNYEAQ. The CDR3 covers 15 residues. Sequenced input: blood. This clonotype was sampled from a male donor with ankylosing spondylitis or in good health (not recorded which). The genes are TRBV7-6 and TRBJ2-3, with D perhaps being TRBD1 or TRBD2 (5 bases each). Written as DNA, the CDR3 is TGTGCCAGTAGCGCCAGGGTGAGTGGCACAGATACGCAGTATTTT. It codes for CASSARVSGTDTQYF. The full variable domain, rest sourced from reference TRBV7-6 and TRBJ2-3, is GAGVSQSPRYKVTKRGQDVALRCDPISGHVSLYWYRQALGQGPEFLTYFNYEAQQDKSGLPNDRFSAERPEGSISTLTIQRTEQRDSAMYRCASSARVSGTDTQYFGPGTRLTVL.